Below, 30 T cell receptor beta chains from the same sample are listed, as sequenced in a study of blood T cell repertoires in COVID-19. TCRdb's copy holds only in-frame clones and misses some; the assay was immunoSEQ multiplex PCR. This repertoire shows some 45,000 clones, roughly 92% found once; its top ten account for roughly 9.4%. Sequenced input: peripheral blood. These TCRs come from a man aged 50 to 59 with active COVID-19.

The genes are TRBV5-1 and TRBJ2-3, with a tentative D call TRBD2 (6 bases). The CDR3 consists of 16 residues. The germline V gene has CDR1 SGHRS and CDR2 YFSETQ. V gave up 0 bases and J gave up 3 bases, with 14 bases separating them. The CDR3 loop is CASSLGELAGTDTQYF. CDR3 coding DNA: TGCGCCAGCAGCTTGGGGGAACTAGCAGGGACAGATACGCAGTATTTT. Full variable domain (missing parts from reference TRBV5-1 and TRBJ2-3): KAGVTQTPRYLIKTRGQQVTLSCSPISGHRSVSWYQQTPGQGLQFLFEYFSETQRNKGNFPGRFSGRQFSNSRSEMNVSTLELGDSALYLCASSLGELAGTDTQYFGPGTRLTVL.

This clone was counted once. The J gene is TRBJ1-2, the V gene TRBV5-3; D not certain. TRBV5-3 is designated an ORF whose function remains uncertain. With 3 bases removed from V and 4 bases from J, the gap between germline ends came to 10 bases. The CDR3 is 13 residues long. CDR3: CARSSIGLYGYTF. DNA of the CDR3: TGTGCCAGAAGCTCCATCGGACTCTATGGCTACACCTTC.

This clone showed up just once. The J gene is TRBJ2-6, the V gene TRBV5-1, with 7 nucleotides matching TRBD1. The V gene end was trimmed by 4 bases and the J gene end by 1 base; junction bases not matched to a gene: 5. Per germline, CDR1 SGHRS and CDR2 YFSETQ. The CDR3 covers 16 residues. CDR3 bases: TGCGCCAGCAGCCTAACAGGGGAATCTGGGGCCAACGTCCTGACTTTC. Protein sequence: CASSLTGESGANVLTF.

V is TRBV12-3 or TRBV12-4 and J is TRBJ2-7; D not certain. Trimming left V 5 bases short and J 5 bases short, with 10 bases between. This CDR3 has 12 amino acids. The CDR3 nucleotides are TGTGCCAGCAGTGCCCGTGAGAACGAGCAGTACTTC. Protein sequence: CASSARENEQYF.

This chain uses TRBV6-5 with TRBJ1-5; no firm D call. This CDR3 has 14 residues. In germline, CDR1 is MNHEY, CDR2 SVGAGI. Between the trimmed V and J ends, which lost 6 bases and 4 bases, there was a span of 13 bases. For the CDR3, the DNA is TGTGCCAGCAGCGTACAAACCGATAATCAGCCCCAGCATTTT. Amino acids: CASSVQTDNQPQHF.

The gene calls are TRBV7-9 and TRBJ2-6; 12 bases fit TRBD2. Germline CDR1 is SEHNR and CDR2 is FQNEAQ (reference sequence). CDR3 length: 19 amino acids. After removal of 3 bases from V and 1 base from J, the junction contained 7 bases not matched to a gene. CDR3 sequence reads: CASSFGTSGYFSGANVLTF. The CDR3 nucleotides read TGTGCCAGCAGCTTCGGGACTAGCGGGTATTTTTCTGGGGCCAACGTCCTGACTTTC.

The chain employs TRBV19 and TRBJ1-5; weak D call: TRBD1 (5 bases). The germline V gene has CDR1 LNHDA and CDR2 SQIVND (reference sequence). V lost 3 bases, J lost 4 bases, and 13 bases lay in between. The CDR3 extends over 15 amino acids. CDR3 residues: CASSIGFGGNQPQHF. The DNA of the CDR3 is TGTGCCAGTAGTATCGGATTTGGGGGGAATCAGCCCCAGCATTTT.

The rearrangement uses TRBV6-5 and TRBJ2-1, with D maybe TRBD2 (6 bases). V lost 5 bases and J lost 10, with 15 bases in between. Germline CDR1 is MNHEY and CDR2 is SVGAGI. The CDR3 has 13 amino acids. The CDR3 region has the DNA TGTGCCAGCAGTCCGGGAGCCTTCCGGGAGCAGTTCTTC. Amino acid sequence: CASSPGAFREQFF.

The chain uses TRBV7-2 and TRBJ2-3; 8 bases are a match to TRBD1. This CDR3 has 15 residues. The ends lost 5 bases at V and 2 bases at J; junction bases unmatched: 6. CDR1 is SGHTA, CDR2 FQGNSA, per germline. This CDR3 reads CASSPGTGSTDTQYF. CDR3 nucleotide sequence: TGTGCCAGCAGCCCCGGGACAGGTTCCACAGATACGCAGTATTTT.

This clone was recorded only once. The chain combines TRBV5-1 with TRBJ2-7, with TRBD2 as a possible D gene (6 bases). CDR1 and CDR2 (germline): SGHRS, YFSETQ. The CDR3 covers 15 residues. With 0 bases removed from V and 4 bases from J, the gap between germline ends came to 14 bases. CDR3 in amino acids: CASSLGGAGRYEQYF. CDR3 nucleotide sequence: TGCGCCAGCAGCTTGGGTGGGGCGGGGAGGTACGAGCAGTACTTC. The full variable domain, rest sourced from reference TRBV5-1 and TRBJ2-7, is KAGVTQTPRYLIKTRGQQVTLSCSPISGHRSVSWYQQTPGQGLQFLFEYFSETQRNKGNFPGRFSGRQFSNSRSEMNVSTLELGDSALYLCASSLGGAGRYEQYFGPGTRLTVT.

The V and J genes are TRBV11-2 and TRBJ2-1; no clear D gene. The length of the CDR3 is 12 residues. With 3 bases removed from V and 8 bases from J, the gap between germline ends came to 8 bases. Germline V gene lookup returns CDR1 SGHAT and CDR2 FQNNGV. As DNA, the CDR3 is TGTGCCAGCAGCTTTTCCCGGTATGAGCAGTTCTTC. Protein: CASSFSRYEQFF.

The chain joins TRBV29-1 to TRBJ2-7; 11 nucleotides align to TRBD2. CDR1 and CDR2 from the germline V gene are SQVTM and ANQGSEA. The CDR3 covers 14 residues. Losses at the gene ends were 7 bases for V and 4 bases for J; bases not matched to a gene: 9. The CDR3 DNA reads TGCAGCGCCAAGACTGGACTAGCGGGTTACGAGCAGTACTTC. This translates into CSAKTGLAGYEQYF.

The chain is built from TRBV28 and TRBJ1-4, with TRBD1 matching over 11 bases. The CDR3 totals 14 residues. J gave up 8 bases and V 6 bases, and 5 bases lay outside the gene matches. Germline V CDR1 and CDR2: MDHEN, SYDVKM. The CDR3 protein is CASRGTGGREKLFF. CDR3 sequence (DNA): TGTGCCAGCAGGGGGACAGGGGGGAGGGAAAAACTGTTTTTT.

V usage is TRBV7-2 and J usage is TRBJ1-2; TRBD1 matches at 7 bases. CDR1 and CDR2 from the germline V gene are SGHTA and FQGNSA. The CDR3 is made up of 14 amino acids. V shed 1 base, J shed 7 bases, and the junction held 6 bases outside the gene matches. The CDR3 spells CASSLGGGAAGYTF. CDR3 in DNA: TGTGCCAGCAGCTTAGGAGGGGGCGCGGCTGGCTACACCTTC.

In this sample, this clone turned up once. The rearrangement uses TRBV19 and TRBJ1-4; 7 bases are shared with TRBD1. The V gene's germline CDR1 is LNHDA and CDR2 SQIVND (reference sequence). This CDR3 has 15 amino acids. The ends lost 6 bases at V and 6 bases at J; junction bases unmatched: 10. CDR3 bases: TGTGCCAGTAGACTATTTGGGACAGAGGATGAAAAACTGTTTTTT. This codes for CASRLFGTEDEKLFF.

This sequence joins TRBV19 and TRBJ2-2; possibly TRBD2 for D (6 bases). V was trimmed by 1 base and J by 6 bases, leaving 15 bases between them. The CDR3 spans 16 residues. CDR1 and CDR2 (germline): LNHDA, SQIVND (reference sequence). Written as DNA, the CDR3 is TGTGCCAGTAGTATAGGGGCAGCGCGGAGGGCCGGGGAGCTGTTTTTT. This sequence encodes CASSIGAARRAGELFF.

The chain links TRBV7-3 to TRBJ2-3; 10 nucleotides agree with TRBD2. The V gene's germline CDR1 is SGHTA and CDR2 FQGTGA. The V segment lost 5 bases and the J segment 7 bases; nucleotides outside the gene matches: 9. The CDR3 totals 15 residues. The CDR3 bases are TGTGCCAGCAGCCCCGGAGGTAGCGGGAGGAATACGCAGTATTTT. Its protein is CASSPGGSGRNTQYF.

The CDR3 sequence is CASSRTVQETQYF. Written as DNA, the CDR3 is TGTGCCAGCAGCCGGACAGTCCAAGAGACCCAGTACTTC. The chain employs TRBV7-9 and TRBJ2-5; a weak D match, TRBD1 (6 bases). The V gene's germline CDR1 is SEHNR and CDR2 FQNEAQ (reference sequence). The CDR3 has 13 residues. The V end was cut by 5 bases, the J end by 1 base, with 8 bases between.

V is TRBV6-5 and J is TRBJ1-1; maybe TRBD1 (6 bases). Germline V gene sequence: CDR1 MNHEY, CDR2 SVGAGI. Trimming left V 6 bases short and J 8 bases short, with 16 bases between. The CDR3 is 13 residues long. CDR3 residues: CASSLYRGAEAFF. The CDR3 nucleotides are TGTGCCAGCAGCCTCTACCGGGGGGCAGAAGCTTTCTTT.

This chain uses TRBV14 with TRBJ1-1, with D hard to call. Germline V gene data show CDR1 as SGHDN and CDR2 as FVKESK. V was shortened by 1 base and J by 0 bases, with 9 bases between the two germline ends. The CDR3 consists of 15 residues. The CDR3 DNA is TGTGCCAGCAGCCAAGTGTGGGCATTGAACACTGAAGCTTTCTTT. Encoded protein: CASSQVWALNTEAFF.

V gene TRBV9 combines with J gene TRBJ2-2, with 7 positions matching TRBD1. The junction had 8 bases not matched to a gene; V was cut back by 4 bases and J by 2 bases. Germline V gives CDR1 SGDLS, CDR2 YYNGEE. The CDR3 contains 16 residues. CDR3 coding DNA: TGTGCCAGCAGCCCAAGGGACAGTCCAAACACCGGGGAGCTGTTTTTT. As protein: CASSPRDSPNTGELFF.

The gene calls are TRBV3-1 (or the pseudogene TRBV3-2) and TRBJ1-1; 8 bases map to TRBD1. Germline loops: CDR1 LGHDT, CDR2 YNNKEL (reference sequence). This CDR3 comprises 13 residues. Trimming cost V 1 base and J 12 bases; bases outside gene matches: 7. The CDR3 here is CASSQVGQGLPFF. In nucleotides, the CDR3 is TGTGCCAGCAGCCAAGTCGGACAGGGTCTCCCTTTCTTT.

The chain links TRBV28 to TRBJ1-4; D unresolved. V lost 5 bases and J 8 bases, leaving 15 bases between the germline ends. The CDR3 contains 14 residues. Germline CDR1 MDHEN, CDR2 SYDVKM. CDR3 protein: CASSPTGPGEKLFF. CDR3 DNA: TGTGCCAGCAGTCCCACCGGCCCCGGGGAAAAACTGTTTTTT.

CDR3 bases: TGCGCCAGCAGTGGCCGGGCCGGGGAGCTGTTTTTT. Translated, it gives CASSGRAGELFF. The rearrangement uses TRBV10-1 and TRBJ2-2; unclear D gene. The V gene's germline CDR1 is WNHNN and CDR2 SYGVQD (reference sequence). The CDR3 contains 12 residues. Trimming shortened V by 4 bases and J by 6 bases, and 6 bases separated the two germline ends.

The chain couples TRBV3-1 (or the pseudogene TRBV3-2) to TRBJ1-2; D is possibly TRBD1 (5 bases). V shed 8 bases and J shed 4 bases, with 20 bases lying between them. Germline V lookup: CDR1 LGHDT, CDR2 YNNKEL (reference sequence). The CDR3 is made up of 15 amino acids. CDR3 bases: TGTGCCAGCCGGTCTCAGGGAGGTCGCGCCTATGGCTACACCTTC. Protein: CASRSQGGRAYGYTF.

CDR3 sequence: CASSPTGLPGELFF. CDR3 nucleotide sequence: TGTGCCAGCAGCCCGACAGGGCTGCCCGGGGAGCTGTTTTTT. This sequence joins TRBV5-6 and TRBJ2-2, with TRBD1 identical over 7 bases. Germline V CDR1 and CDR2: SGHDT, YYEEEE. V trimming: 4 bases; J trimming: 6 bases; junction bases outside the gene matches: 6. The CDR3 extends over 14 amino acids.

This chain uses TRBV11-2 with TRBJ1-5; D is unclear. Germline loops: CDR1 SGHAT, CDR2 FQNNGV. V dropped 5 bases and J dropped 11 bases, with 16 bases sitting between them. The CDR3 totals 13 residues. The CDR3 DNA reads as TGTGCCAGCAGCCAAACCCCGCCGGGGACCCAGCATTTT. Its protein is CASSQTPPGTQHF.

The V gene is TRBV11-2, the J gene TRBJ2-7, with 11 positions matching TRBD2. The CDR3 is made up of 14 amino acids. Germline V lookup: CDR1 SGHAT, CDR2 FQNNGV. V lost 7 bases, J lost 6 bases, and 8 bases stayed unmatched. CDR3 in amino acids: CASNRLAGLGEQYF. The DNA of the CDR3 is TGTGCCAGCAACAGACTAGCGGGACTGGGCGAGCAGTACTTC.

Written as DNA, the CDR3 is TGTGCCAGCAGCTTAGGGGCCCCCGGCTACGAGCAGTACTTC. Its protein is CASSLGAPGYEQYF. The chain carries TRBV7-9 and TRBJ2-7, with no clear D. V shed 1 base and J shed 3 bases, with 10 bases lying between them. The germline gives CDR1 SEHNR, CDR2 FQNEAQ (reference sequence). The CDR3 sequence is 14 residues long.

This clone was found a few times. The gene calls are TRBV7-9 and TRBJ1-1; 7 bases line up with TRBD1. CDR1 and CDR2 (germline): SEHNR, FQNEAQ (reference sequence). The CDR3 sequence is 14 residues long. Losses at the gene ends were 5 bases for V and 1 base for J; bases not matched to a gene: 4. CDR3 sequence: CASSARQGNTEAFF. CDR3 coding DNA: TGTGCCAGCAGCGCCCGACAGGGGAACACTGAAGCTTTCTTT.